What follows is one TCR beta chain and its context. The CDR3 covers 12 residues. Germline lookup yields CDR1 MGHDK and CDR2 SYGVNS. The data were obtained in a study of Graves' ophthalmopathy and Graves' hyperthyroidism. Orbital computed tomography, thyroid ultrasound, TRAb, serum thyroxine and clinical symptoms formed the basis of diagnosis. RNA served as the template for amplifying TCR beta CDR3 regions. HTBI-primed first-round RT-PCR preceded second-round multiplex PCR. TCRdb reanalysed the multiplex PCR reads using MiXCR and keeps one entry per CDR3 protein. The sample consists of over a million distinct CDR3 sequences, about 38% of them appearing once.

The rearrangement uses TRBV25-1 and TRBJ1-6, with a possible D match to TRBD1 (5 bases). Input material: peripheral blood or thyroid tissue (not recorded which). The clonotype was recovered from an adult man with Graves' hyperthyroidism. The CDR3 nucleotides read TGTGCGACCGGGACGGGGGATTCACCCCTCCACTTT. This gives the protein CATGTGDSPLHF.